The 30 T cell receptor beta chains below were found in one sample sequenced in a study of T cell responses to AZD1222 COVID-19 vaccine. Produced via immunoSEQ multiplex PCR; TCRdb's table is partial and in-frame only. The sample shows 80,000 or so clones, 80% to 95% of them seen only once. This material consisted of peripheral blood, taken 28 days after the second AZD1222 dose. Receptor source: an adult who received the AZD1222 COVID-19 vaccine.

The chain employs TRBV6-4 and TRBJ1-2; a weak D match, TRBD1 (6 bases). CDR1 MRHNA and CDR2 SNTAGT come from the germline V gene. V dropped 5 bases and J dropped 0 bases, with 13 bases sitting between them. CDR3 length: 15 amino acids. Here the CDR3 reads CASSSETGSNYGYTF. The CDR3 region has the DNA TGTGCCAGCAGTTCGGAAACAGGGTCTAACTATGGCTACACCTTC.

V is TRBV4-1 and J is TRBJ2-3; D not resolved. The CDR3 runs 14 residues. Germline V gives CDR1 MGHRA, CDR2 YSYEKL. V was shortened by 1 base and J by 1 base, with 6 bases between the two germline ends. As DNA, the CDR3 is TGCGCCAGCAGCCAAGTGGATGGCACAGATACGCAGTATTTT. Protein sequence: CASSQVDGTDTQYF.

The chain is built from TRBV5-1 and TRBJ2-3; TRBD2 agrees at 8 bases. With 0 bases clipped from V and 1 base from J, the junction kept 10 bases outside the gene matches. Germline CDR1 and CDR2: SGHRS and YFSETQ. The CDR3 has 18 residues. The CDR3 spells CASSLGAGGYGGTDTQYF. The CDR3 DNA reads as TGCGCCAGCAGCTTGGGTGCGGGAGGCTACGGGGGCACAGATACGCAGTATTTT. The complete variable domain, with remaining parts taken from reference TRBV5-1 and TRBJ2-3, reads KAGVTQTPRYLIKTRGQQVTLSCSPISGHRSVSWYQQTPGQGLQFLFEYFSETQRNKGNFPGRFSGRQFSNSRSEMNVSTLELGDSALYLCASSLGAGGYGGTDTQYFGPGTRLTVL.

This rearrangement joins TRBV28 to TRBJ2-7, with TRBD2 identical over 10 bases. There are 13 residues in the CDR3. Germline loops: CDR1 MDHEN, CDR2 SYDVKM. Trimming took 6 bases from V and 3 from J; bases not matched to a gene: 2. The CDR3 protein is CASRLAGIYEQYF. Here the CDR3 DNA reads TGTGCCAGCAGACTAGCGGGGATCTACGAGCAGTACTTC.

This chain joins TRBV20-1 and TRBJ1-5, with TRBD1 matching 9 bases. Trimming removed 3 bases from V and 6 bases from J; junction bases left unmatched: 9. This CDR3 has 15 residues. Germline CDR1 is DFQATT and CDR2 is SNEGSKA (reference sequence). DNA of the CDR3: TGCAGTGCTAGTGGGTTAACAGGGGGCGTTCAGCCCCAGCATTTT. Residues: CSASGLTGGVQPQHF.

The J gene is TRBJ2-1, the V gene TRBV10-2, with 7 bases matching TRBD2. The CDR3 extends over 15 amino acids. V shed 1 base, J shed 7 bases, and the junction held 7 bases outside the gene matches. Germline CDR1 WSHSY, CDR2 SAAADI. The CDR3 spells CASSEWSSGGNEQFF. The CDR3 bases are TGCGCCAGCAGTGAGTGGTCTAGCGGAGGTAATGAGCAGTTCTTC.

The chain recombines TRBV4-1 with TRBJ1-6, with D possibly being TRBD1 (5 bases). This CDR3 is built from 17 residues. Germline CDR1 MGHRA, CDR2 YSYEKL. Trimming cost V 0 bases and J 0 bases, with 9 bases left between them. The CDR3 nucleotides are TGCGCCAGCAGCCAAGATCGGGGGAGCTCCTATAATTCACCCCTCCACTTT. It is translated as CASSQDRGSSYNSPLHF.

CDR3 nucleotide sequence: TGTGCCAGCAGTCCACAGGGGGCTATTGCAGATACGCAGTATTTT. It encodes CASSPQGAIADTQYF. V and J are TRBV13 and TRBJ2-3; 9 bases fit TRBD1. Germline values: CDR1 PRHDT, CDR2 FYEKMQ (reference sequence). V lost 6 bases, J lost 4 bases, and 8 bases stayed unmatched. The CDR3 runs to 15 residues.

V is TRBV5-1 and J is TRBJ1-4; 12 positions match TRBD1. CDR3 length equals 17 residues. V lost 2 bases and J lost 7; bases outside the gene matches: 9. The germline V gene encodes CDR1 SGHRS and CDR2 YFSETQ. CDR3 region: CASSLAGQGAAGEKLFF. The CDR3 nucleotides are TGCGCCAGCAGCTTAGCGGGACAGGGGGCGGCGGGTGAAAAACTGTTTTTT.

The chain joins TRBV3-1 (or the pseudogene TRBV3-2) to TRBJ1-5; 8 bases fit TRBD1. Germline loops: CDR1 LGHDT, CDR2 YNNKEL (reference sequence). The ends lost 4 bases at V and 3 bases at J; junction bases unmatched: 5. The CDR3 is 15 residues long. CDR3 nucleotide sequence: TGTGCCAGCAGCCGGACAGGGATTCCCAATCAGCCCCAGCATTTT. This codes for CASSRTGIPNQPQHF.

The V gene is TRBV6-5, the J gene TRBJ2-5, with a weak D call TRBD2 (6 bases). The CDR3 spans 12 residues. Trimming removed 5 bases from V and 5 bases from J, with 9 bases in between. Germline CDR1 reads MNHEY; CDR2 reads SVGAGI. The CDR3 bases are TGTGCCAGCAGTCGGGAGAGGGAGACCCAGTACTTC. Translating gives CASSRERETQYF.

The V call is TRBV6-5, the J call TRBJ1-5; TRBD1 matches at 7 bases. This CDR3 comprises 14 residues. V trimming: 6 bases; J trimming: 4 bases; junction bases outside the gene matches: 6. Germline V gene sequence: CDR1 MNHEY, CDR2 SVGAGI. The CDR3 loop reads CASSPTGWNQPQHF. CDR3 DNA: TGTGCCAGCAGCCCGACAGGGTGGAATCAGCCCCAGCATTTT.

V usage is TRBV4-2 and J usage is TRBJ1-5; D not certain. The germline V and J ends were trimmed by 2 bases and 4 bases, with 3 bases remaining between them. From germline, CDR1 is LGHNA and CDR2 YNFKEQ. The CDR3 extends over 12 amino acids. The CDR3 DNA follows: TGTGCCAGCAGCCAATTAAATCAGCCCCAGCATTTT. Amino acid sequence: CASSQLNQPQHF.

This rearrangement joins TRBV19 to TRBJ1-1, with TRBD1 identical over 8 bases. There are 16 residues in the CDR3. The ends lost 4 bases at V and 1 base at J; junction bases unmatched: 8. Germline loops: CDR1 LNHDA, CDR2 SQIVND (reference sequence). CDR3 DNA: TGTGCCAGTAGTACGTTGCCCGGGACAGGGAACACTGAAGCTTTCTTT. Encoded protein: CASSTLPGTGNTEAFF. Variable domain in full (rest from reference TRBV19 and TRBJ1-1): DGGITQSPKYLFRKEGQNVTLSCEQNLNHDAMYWYRQDPGQGLRLIYYSQIVNDFQKGDIAEGYSVSREKKESFPLTVTSAQKNPTAFYLCASSTLPGTGNTEAFFGQGTRLTVV.

The chain carries TRBV7-6 and TRBJ2-2; TRBD2 aligns across 10 bases. With 5 bases clipped from V and 6 bases from J, the junction kept 9 bases outside the gene matches. This CDR3 region has 16 residues. The germline CDR1 and CDR2 sequences are SGHVS and FNYEAQ. DNA for the CDR3: TGTGCCAGCAGCCATCAGCGGGAGGGCCGTGCCGGGGAGCTGTTTTTT. Amino acids: CASSHQREGRAGELFF.

The chain combines TRBV3-1 (or the pseudogene TRBV3-2) with TRBJ2-1, with unresolved D. V was pared by 4 bases and J by 0 bases, with 10 bases between. The CDR3 runs to 15 residues. The germline V gene encodes CDR1 LGHDT and CDR2 YNNKEL (reference sequence). DNA for the CDR3: TGTGCCAGCAGCCTCTCGGATCTCTCCTACAATGAGCAGTTCTTC. This sequence encodes CASSLSDLSYNEQFF.

The gene calls are TRBV7-2 and TRBJ2-3; the D gene is possibly TRBD1 (5 bases). Germline V gives CDR1 SGHTA, CDR2 FQGNSA. V shed 5 bases and J shed 1 base, with 19 bases lying between them. This CDR3 spans 17 amino acids. CDR3 region: CASSPRVGVWGTDTQYF. CDR3 nucleotide sequence: TGTGCCAGCAGCCCTAGAGTAGGGGTTTGGGGCACAGATACGCAGTATTTT.

The CDR3 nucleotides are TGTGCCAGCAGCTGGGGGGACGACAGGGAAATTGGCTACACCTTC. It specifies CASSWGDDREIGYTF. The V and J genes are TRBV7-8 and TRBJ1-2, with 7 bases identical to TRBD1. J gave up 7 bases and V 4 bases, and 12 bases lay outside the gene matches. This CDR3 contains 15 residues. Germline CDR1 is SGHVS and CDR2 is FQNEAQ.

The chain recombines TRBV6-4 with TRBJ1-2; 11 positions match TRBD1. The CDR3 contains 14 residues. The V segment lost 2 bases and the J segment 6 bases; nucleotides outside the gene matches: 2. Germline CDR1 and CDR2: MRHNA and SNTAGT. Here the CDR3 reads CASSDRTGGNGYTF. CDR3 DNA: TGTGCCAGCAGTGACAGGACAGGGGGCAATGGCTACACCTTC.

The chain recombines TRBV13 with TRBJ2-3; 10 positions agree with TRBD2. This CDR3 has 18 amino acids. The junction had 9 bases not matched to a gene; V was cut back by 0 bases and J by 3 bases. Germline V gene data show CDR1 as PRHDT and CDR2 as FYEKMQ (reference sequence). CDR3 sequence: CASSLGGASGSRTDTQYF. In DNA form, the CDR3 reads TGTGCCAGCAGCTTAGGCGGTGCTAGCGGGAGTAGGACAGATACGCAGTATTTT.

The genes are TRBV19 and TRBJ2-4, with D perhaps assigned TRBD1 or TRBD2 (6 bases each). Looked up from germline, CDR1 is LNHDA and CDR2 is SQIVND (reference sequence). CDR3 size: 14 residues. The V end was cut by 7 bases, the J end by 0 bases, with 10 bases between. The DNA of the CDR3 is TGTGCCAGTAAAGGGGGGATAGCCAAAAACATTCAGTACTTC. Residues: CASKGGIAKNIQYF.

The chain joins TRBV25-1 to TRBJ2-3; no firm D call. V lost 3 bases to trimming and J lost 3 bases, with 10 bases between them. This CDR3 is built from 14 residues. Germline CDR1 is MGHDK and CDR2 is SYGVNS. CDR3 in DNA: TGTGCCAGCAGTGAGGCAGGAAGAACAGATACGCAGTATTTT. This translates into CASSEAGRTDTQYF.

The chain is built from TRBV4-1 and TRBJ2-4; D gene uncertain. Trimming stripped 6 bases from V and 0 bases from J, with 18 bases between. CDR3 length: 17 amino acids. Looked up from germline, CDR1 is MGHRA and CDR2 is YSYEKL. The CDR3 DNA sequence: TGCGCCAGCAGGCCCAGGTTGAGTTCCCTAGCCAAAAACATTCAGTACTTC. It specifies CASRPRLSSLAKNIQYF.

The chain is built from TRBV11-2 and TRBJ2-7; no clear D. Germline V gene sequence: CDR1 SGHAT, CDR2 FQNNGV. Trimming pared 8 bases from V and 2 bases from J, leaving 4 bases between. This CDR3 has 10 residues. The CDR3 loop is CASAAYEQYF. CDR3 in DNA: TGTGCCAGCGCTGCCTACGAGCAGTACTTC. The variable domain in full, with the rest retrieved from reference TRBV11-2 and TRBJ2-7, is EAGVAQSPRYKIIEKRQSVAFWCNPISGHATLYWYQQILGQGPKLLIQFQNNGVVDDSQLPKDRFSAERLKGVDSTLKIQPAKLEDSAVYLCASAAYEQYFGPGTRLTVT.

This chain links TRBV4-3 with TRBJ1-6; D is unclear. Looked up from germline, CDR1 is LGHNA and CDR2 is YSLEER. The CDR3 is made up of 18 amino acids. V dropped 0 bases and J dropped 6 bases, with 18 bases sitting between them. CDR3 loop: CASSQEMEWQDPNSPLHF. The CDR3 DNA reads as TGCGCCAGCAGCCAAGAGATGGAGTGGCAAGATCCTAATTCACCCCTCCACTTT.

The V call is TRBV6-6, the J call TRBJ2-7; D remains ambiguous. This CDR3 comprises 11 residues. V lost 3 bases and J lost 4, with 4 bases in between. The germline V gene encodes CDR1 MNHNY and CDR2 SVGAGI (reference sequence). CDR3 in DNA: TGTGCCAGCAGTTATCGGTACGAGCAGTACTTC. This codes for CASSYRYEQYF.

The rearrangement links TRBV7-2 to TRBJ2-3; D could derive from TRBD1 or TRBD2 (5 bases each). Between the trimmed V and J ends, which lost 8 bases and 4 bases, there was a span of 16 bases. Germline CDR1 and CDR2: SGHTA and FQGNSA. The CDR3 runs 14 residues. The CDR3 loop is CASSRDLPPDTQYF. DNA for the CDR3: TGTGCCAGCTCCCGGGACCTGCCCCCAGATACGCAGTATTTT. The variable domain in full, completed from reference TRBV7-2 and TRBJ2-3, reads GAGVSQSPSNKVTEKGKDVELRCDPISGHTALYWYRQSLGQGLEFLIYFQGNSAPDKSGLPSDRFSAERTGGSVSTLTIQRTQQEDSAVYLCASSRDLPPDTQYFGPGTRLTVL.

This rearrangement joins TRBV11-3 to TRBJ2-5; D might be TRBD2 (6 bases). The germline V gene has CDR1 SGHNT and CDR2 YENEEA. This CDR3 contains 13 residues. With 6 bases removed from V and 0 bases from J, the gap between germline ends came to 8 bases. CDR3 sequence: CASSPGDQETQYF. The CDR3 DNA reads TGTGCCAGCAGTCCGGGAGACCAAGAGACCCAGTACTTC.

The chain has TRBV7-5 and TRBJ1-1; TRBD1, the table's D call, lacks a check against the DNA. TRBV7-5 is a pseudogene locus. This CDR3 contains 15 residues. As DNA, the CDR3 is TGTGTCAGAAGCTTAGAGGACAGGGGAAACACTGAAGCTTTCTTT. This sequence encodes CVRSLEDRGNTEAFF.

V is TRBV5-6 and J is TRBJ2-7; no firm D call. The CDR3 covers 14 residues. The germline CDR1 and CDR2 sequences are SGHDT and YYEEEE. Trimming took off 2 bases at V and 2 bases at J, with 11 bases between the two ends. The CDR3 region is CASSFTSPPYEQYF. CDR3 coding DNA: TGTGCCAGCAGCTTTACTTCGCCACCCTACGAGCAGTACTTC.